One sample yielded the 8 T cell receptor beta chains listed below, sequenced in a study of T-cell reconstitution after alpha-beta-depleted transplantation in children. A TCRbeta library incorporating unique molecular identifiers was prepared. TCRdb fed the PCR reads into MiXCR, producing one record per CDR3 protein. Here the sample spans 400,000 to 450,000 distinct CDR3 sequences, about 40% being singletons. This sample comprised PBMCs, obtained before TCRalphabeta/CD19-depleted stem cell transplant. Receptor source: a girl aged 2-10 years with aplastic anemia, due to receive a stem cell transplant.

In nucleotides, the CDR3 is TGTGCCAGCAGTTACTCACCGAGGAGTTACGGCTACACCTTC. It encodes CASSYSPRSYGYTF. V usage is TRBV6-5 and J usage is TRBJ1-2, with D unresolved. CDR1 is MNHEY, CDR2 SVGAGI, per germline. V gave up 0 bases and J gave up 8 bases, with 13 bases separating them. CDR3 length: 14 amino acids.

The rearrangement links TRBV5-1 to TRBJ1-3; D is undetermined. Germline V CDR1 and CDR2: SGHRS, YFSETQ. The CDR3 has 14 residues. The ends were cut back, 4 bases at V and 0 bases at J, with 8 bases in the middle. CDR3 in amino acids: CASSNSVSGNTIYF. In DNA form, the CDR3 reads TGCGCCAGCAGCAATTCAGTCTCTGGAAACACCATATATTTT.

This CDR3 is CASSPDRDRGEQYF. The CDR3 region has the DNA TGTGCCAGCAGCCCTGACAGGGACCGAGGGGAGCAGTACTTC. This chain joins TRBV7-2 and TRBJ2-7; the match to TRBD1 covers 7 bases. Germline CDR1 is SGHTA and CDR2 is FQGNSA. The CDR3 sequence is 14 residues long. V dropped 5 bases and J dropped 7; count of bases not matched to a gene: 11. Based on the CDR3 plus reference TRBV7-2 and TRBJ2-7, the full variable domain is GAGVSQSPSNKVTEKGKDVELRCDPISGHTALYWYRQSLGQGLEFLIYFQGNSAPDKSGLPSDRFSAERTGGSVSTLTIQRTQQEDSAVYLCASSPDRDRGEQYFGPGTRLTVT.

This clonotype was seen ten or more times. The genes are TRBV28 and TRBJ2-7; D tentatively fits TRBD1 or TRBD2 (5 bases each). V lost 7 bases and J lost 7, with 17 bases in between. Looked up from germline, CDR1 is MDHEN and CDR2 is SYDVKM. This CDR3 is built from 13 residues. The CDR3 loop is CASTSAGAREQYF. Here the CDR3 DNA reads TGTGCCAGCACCTCTGCCGGGGCGCGGGAGCAGTACTTC.

This clonotype was seen many times. This rearrangement joins TRBV7-6 to TRBJ1-4, with unresolved D. Trimming took off 5 bases at V and 4 bases at J, with 8 bases between the two ends. The CDR3 covers 13 residues. The germline V gene encodes CDR1 SGHVS and CDR2 FNYEAQ. CDR3 protein: CASSPANNEKLFF. The CDR3 DNA reads as TGTGCCAGCAGCCCTGCCAATAATGAAAAACTGTTTTTT.

DNA of the CDR3: TGTGCCAGCAACGACAGGGGAGGCACCGGGGAGCTGTTTTTT. This codes for CASNDRGGTGELFF. The chain links TRBV27 to TRBJ2-2; 8 bases agree with TRBD1. CDR3 length: 14 residues. V gave up 7 bases and J gave up 4 bases; unmatched junction bases: 5. Germline values: CDR1 MNHEY, CDR2 SMNVEV (reference sequence).

The chain has TRBV6-5 and TRBJ1-5; D is uncertain. Germline CDR1 is MNHEY and CDR2 is SVGAGI. V was clipped by 2 bases and J by 4 bases, with 9 bases between them. This CDR3 contains 14 residues. CDR3 sequence reads: CASSYRGRNQPQHF. CDR3 DNA sequence: TGTGCCAGCAGTTACCGTGGGAGGAATCAGCCCCAGCATTTT.

V and J are TRBV6-5 and TRBJ2-3; D is perhaps TRBD2 (7 bases). Germline CDR1 reads MNHEY; CDR2 reads SVGAGI. V lost 2 bases and J lost 2, with 11 bases in between. CDR3 length: 15 amino acids. DNA for the CDR3: TGTGCCAGCAGTTACGCTCGGGGGGCCACAGATACGCAGTATTTT. Its protein product is CASSYARGATDTQYF.